The 27 T cell receptor beta chains below come from one sample, sequenced in a study of shared clonotypes between healthy human individuals. The repertoire was sequenced with immunoSEQ multiplex PCR; TCRdb's copy has only in-frame clones and lacks some. Of 2,100,000 or so clones listed, 90% to 96% are singletons. Sequenced sample: naive CD4+ T cells sorted from blood. Specified subset: CD45RA+ positively selected. Receptors originate from a man aged 18-30 years in good health.

This chain uses TRBV30 with TRBJ2-7; the D gene is possibly TRBD2 (5 bases). V lost 1 base and J 1 base, leaving 11 bases between the germline ends. The CDR3 sequence is 14 residues long. CDR1 is GTSNPN, CDR2 SVGIG, per germline (reference sequence). In DNA, the CDR3 is TGTGCCTGGAGTGGGTGGGAGCGGTCCTACGAGCAGTACTTC. It codes for CAWSGWERSYEQYF.

This clone has just one count. This chain links TRBV6-5 with TRBJ2-3; the match to TRBD2 covers 7 bases. Trimming at V came to 5 bases and at J to 7 bases, leaving 9 bases not matched to a gene. The CDR3 covers 14 residues. CDR1 is MNHEY, CDR2 SVGAGI, per germline. The CDR3 DNA is TGTGCCAGCAGTAGACTAGCAGCACAGAATACGCAGTATTTT. Its translation is CASSRLAAQNTQYF.

The V call is TRBV27, the J call TRBJ1-1; D is perhaps TRBD1 (5 bases). V was clipped by 6 bases and J by 2 bases, with 10 bases between them. The CDR3 extends over 13 amino acids. The germline V gene has CDR1 MNHEY and CDR2 SMNVEV (reference sequence). The DNA of the CDR3 is TGTGCCAGCAGACGGGGGTTTAACACTGAAGCTTTCTTT. Translation: CASRRGFNTEAFF.

V and J are TRBV14 and TRBJ2-3, with 7 positions matching TRBD1. Germline loops: CDR1 SGHDN, CDR2 FVKESK. The CDR3 covers 15 residues. V was clipped by 4 bases and J by 0 bases; unmatched bases: 4. The CDR3 sequence is CASSLLTGSTDTQYF. The CDR3 DNA follows: TGTGCCAGCAGCCTACTGACAGGGAGCACAGATACGCAGTATTTT.

The chain combines TRBV7-9 with TRBJ1-3; D is undetermined. The germline V and J ends were trimmed by 5 bases and 0 bases, with 14 bases remaining between them. The CDR3 is 16 residues long. Germline V lookup: CDR1 SEHNR, CDR2 FQNEAQ (reference sequence). CDR3 in DNA: TGTGCCAGCAGCGGTGGACGGCGATCCTCTGGAAACACCATATATTTT. It is translated as CASSGGRRSSGNTIYF.

This clone is a singleton in its sample. The gene calls are TRBV6-9 and TRBJ2-5, with TRBD1 matching over 11 bases. The CDR3 covers 15 residues. Per germline, CDR1 MNHGY and CDR2 SVAAGI. V was clipped by 5 bases and J by 2 bases; unmatched bases: 4. The CDR3 loop reads CASSTGQGGQETQYF. In nucleotides, the CDR3 is TGTGCCAGCAGTACGGGACAGGGGGGGCAAGAGACCCAGTACTTC.

The rearrangement joins TRBV18 to TRBJ1-5; TRBD1 agrees at 7 bases. Losses at the gene ends were 3 bases for V and 6 bases for J; bases not matched to a gene: 11. Germline lookup yields CDR1 KGHSH and CDR2 LQKENI. The CDR3 loop spans 16 amino acids. In DNA form, the CDR3 reads TGTGCCAGCTCACCGCAAAACCGACAGGGTAGTCAGCCCCAGCATTTT. This sequence encodes CASSPQNRQGSQPQHF.

The rearrangement joins TRBV18 to TRBJ1-2; no clear D gene. CDR1 and CDR2 from the germline V gene are KGHSH and LQKENI. The length of the CDR3 is 15 residues. V lost 3 bases and J 2 bases, leaving 13 bases between the germline ends. This CDR3 reads CASSPLDGVNYGYTF. CDR3 coding DNA: TGTGCCAGCTCACCTCTAGACGGGGTGAACTATGGCTACACCTTC.

Concerning this clone itself: In the same sample, other DNA sequences code for this CDR3. V is TRBV18 and J is TRBJ1-4; D gene uncertain. There are 11 residues in the CDR3. Germline assignment: CDR1 KGHSH and CDR2 LQKENI. V was cut by 4 bases and J by 6 bases, with 3 bases left in between. CDR3: CASSRDEKLFF. The DNA of the CDR3 is TGTGCCAGCTCACGGGATGAAAAACTGTTTTTT.

CDR3 DNA: TGCGCCAGCAGTGAGTCCAGCGGGAAGGTGGATACGCAGTATTTT. It codes for CASSESSGKVDTQYF. This chain uses TRBV10-1 with TRBJ2-3; TRBD2 agrees at 7 bases. This CDR3 has 15 residues. Unmatched junction bases numbered 6, after V lost 0 bases and J lost 6 bases. Germline loops: CDR1 WNHNN, CDR2 SYGVQD (reference sequence).

This clone has only one observation. The chain carries TRBV18 and TRBJ2-7; 10 nucleotides line up with TRBD2. Germline CDR1 is KGHSH and CDR2 is LQKENI. V lost 1 base and J lost 2; bases outside the gene matches: 5. The CDR3 contains 16 residues. The CDR3 loop is CASSPLVTSGTYEQYF. The CDR3 DNA sequence: TGTGCCAGCTCACCACTCGTAACTAGCGGGACCTACGAGCAGTACTTC.

The rearrangement joins TRBV6-5 to TRBJ2-3; TRBD1 matches at 8 bases. Trimming removed 4 bases from V and 0 bases from J; junction bases left unmatched: 0. Germline assignment: CDR1 MNHEY and CDR2 SVGAGI. This CDR3 is built from 14 residues. The CDR3 loop reads CASSWDRSTDTQYF. The CDR3 nucleotides are TGTGCCAGCAGTTGGGACAGGAGCACAGATACGCAGTATTTT.

This clone was counted only a few times. The rearrangement uses TRBV10-3 and TRBJ1-2, with D unclear. CDR3 length: 12 residues. V dropped 6 bases and J dropped 3 bases, with 8 bases sitting between them. The V gene's germline CDR1 is ENHRY and CDR2 SYGVKD. CDR3 residues: CAIRIGDYGYTF. In nucleotides, the CDR3 is TGTGCCATCAGAATAGGAGACTATGGCTACACCTTC.

Note on this clone: The same CDR3 arises from other DNA sequences in this sample as well. V and J are TRBV10-3 and TRBJ1-1; the D is unclear. V lost 2 bases to trimming and J lost 1 base, with 8 bases between them. The CDR3 sequence is 14 residues long. CDR1 and CDR2 (germline): ENHRY, SYGVKD. CDR3 amino acids: CAISESPGNTEAFF. Here the CDR3 DNA reads TGTGCCATCAGTGAGAGCCCTGGGAACACTGAAGCTTTCTTT.

This chain links TRBV30 with TRBJ1-5; D is perhaps TRBD1 (5 bases). V shed 1 base and J shed 5 bases, with 9 bases lying between them. This CDR3 comprises 13 residues. CDR1 is GTSNPN and CDR2 is SVGIG in the germline V gene (reference sequence). CDR3 DNA sequence: TGTGCCTGGAGTGAGGACATATATCAGCCCCAGCATTTT. Encoded protein: CAWSEDIYQPQHF.

J is TRBJ1-2 and V is TRBV6-5; D unclear. Germline CDR1 reads MNHEY; CDR2 reads SVGAGI. V lost 7 bases, J lost 7 bases, and 10 bases lay in between. The CDR3 has 11 amino acids. The CDR3, as DNA: TGTGCCAGCAAAAGTTACGTTGGCTACACCTTC. Its translation: CASKSYVGYTF.

The chain is built from TRBV5-1 and TRBJ2-7, with a tentative D call TRBD2 (5 bases). Germline CDR1 is SGHRS and CDR2 is YFSETQ. The CDR3 extends over 13 amino acids. V gave up 4 bases and J gave up 3 bases, with 11 bases separating them. CDR3 in amino acids: CASSPDWFYEQYF. The CDR3 DNA is TGCGCCAGCAGCCCGGACTGGTTCTACGAGCAGTACTTC.

The V call is TRBV15, the J call TRBJ2-1, with TRBD1 matching over 8 bases. From germline, CDR1 is LNHNV and CDR2 YYDKDF (reference sequence). The CDR3 is made up of 15 amino acids. The V gene end was trimmed by 3 bases and the J gene end by 7 bases; junction bases not matched to a gene: 8. CDR3 residues: CATSRETGVANEQFF. CDR3 sequence (DNA): TGTGCCACCAGCAGGGAGACAGGGGTGGCGAATGAGCAGTTCTTC.

V usage is TRBV5-5 and J usage is TRBJ1-2; TRBD1 matches 8 bases. Germline V gene lookup returns CDR1 SGHKS and CDR2 YYEKEE (reference sequence). Losses at the gene ends were 4 bases for V and 4 bases for J; bases not matched to a gene: 9. CDR3 length equals 15 residues. CDR3 sequence: CASSRLGQGTYGYTF. In DNA, the CDR3 is TGTGCCAGCAGCCGCTTAGGACAGGGAACCTATGGCTACACCTTC.

The genes are TRBV6-1 and TRBJ1-5; D is unclear. Germline V CDR1 and CDR2: MNHNS, SASEGT. V was clipped by 6 bases and J by 2 bases, with 11 bases between them. The CDR3 is 14 amino acids. CDR3 in amino acids: CASRRAAGNQPQHF. CDR3 in DNA: TGTGCCAGCAGGAGGGCCGCGGGCAATCAGCCCCAGCATTTT.

This clone came up once. The gene calls are TRBV6-5 and TRBJ2-7; the D is unclear. Trimming cost V 8 bases and J 0 bases, with 8 bases left between them. Per germline, CDR1 MNHEY and CDR2 SVGAGI. The CDR3 consists of 12 residues. The CDR3 sequence: CASASVSYEQYF. In DNA form, the CDR3 reads TGTGCCAGCGCATCTGTCTCCTACGAGCAGTACTTC.

The rearrangement links TRBV10-1 to TRBJ2-2; D is undetermined. CDR3 length: 14 amino acids. Trimming cost V 6 bases and J 2 bases, with 10 bases left between them. The germline V gene encodes CDR1 WNHNN and CDR2 SYGVQD (reference sequence). In DNA form, the CDR3 reads TGCGCCAGCAGGGTGGACGGTAACACCGGGGAGCTGTTTTTT. Translating gives CASRVDGNTGELFF.

CDR3 loop: CASSLSLLSGQYEQYF. The CDR3 DNA is TGTGCCAGCAGCTTATCCCTGCTAAGCGGGCAGTACGAGCAGTACTTC. The rearrangement joins TRBV7-2 to TRBJ2-7, with a tentative D call TRBD2 (6 bases). The CDR3 length is 16 residues. The germline gives CDR1 SGHTA, CDR2 FQGNSA. Trimming shortened V by 2 bases and J by 4 bases, and 18 bases separated the two germline ends.

The rearrangement links TRBV28 to TRBJ1-1; D remains unclear. This CDR3 region has 12 residues. Trimming stripped 2 bases from V and 6 bases from J, with 7 bases between. CDR1 and CDR2 (germline): MDHEN, SYDVKM. The CDR3 DNA is TGTGCCAGCAGTTTACCCCGAGCTGAAGCTTTCTTT. Its translation is CASSLPRAEAFF.

Remarks on this clone: Other DNA sequences of this sample code for an identical CDR3. This chain joins TRBV18 and TRBJ2-2; D unresolved. Between the trimmed V and J ends, which lost 3 bases and 1 base, there was a span of 6 bases. This CDR3 spans 14 amino acids. Germline assignment: CDR1 KGHSH and CDR2 LQKENI. The CDR3 sequence is CASSPSRNTGELFF. CDR3 in DNA: TGTGCCAGCTCACCCTCGAGGAACACCGGGGAGCTGTTTTTT.

The J gene is TRBJ1-1, the V gene TRBV9; 7 positions agree with TRBD1. V was clipped by 3 bases and J by 0 bases; unmatched bases: 8. From germline, CDR1 is SGDLS and CDR2 YYNGEE. The CDR3 is 16 amino acids. CDR3 nucleotide sequence: TGTGCCAGCAGCGCAGGGACAGAACTCTTGAACACTGAAGCTTTCTTT. Amino acids: CASSAGTELLNTEAFF. The variable domain in full, completed from reference TRBV9 and TRBJ1-1, reads DSGVTQTPKHLITATGQRVTLRCSPRSGDLSVYWYQQSLDQGLQFLIQYYNGEERAKGNILERFSAQQFPDLHSELNLSSLELGDSALYFCASSAGTELLNTEAFFGQGTRLTVV.

J is TRBJ1-1 and V is TRBV30; D unresolved. This CDR3 contains 11 residues. V lost 1 base and J 9 bases, leaving 9 bases between the germline ends. Germline CDR1 is GTSNPN and CDR2 is SVGIG (reference sequence). Here the CDR3 reads CAWSEAWQAFF. CDR3 coding DNA: TGTGCCTGGAGTGAGGCCTGGCAAGCTTTCTTT.